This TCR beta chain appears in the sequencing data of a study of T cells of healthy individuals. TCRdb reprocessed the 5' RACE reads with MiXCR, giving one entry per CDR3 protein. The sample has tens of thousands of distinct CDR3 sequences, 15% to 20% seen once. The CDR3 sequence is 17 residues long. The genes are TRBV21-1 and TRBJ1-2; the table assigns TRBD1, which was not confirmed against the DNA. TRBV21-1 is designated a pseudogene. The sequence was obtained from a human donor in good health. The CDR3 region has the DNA TGTGCCAGCAGCAAGCGGGACAGGTCCCGCGTCCTCTATGGCTACACCTTC. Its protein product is CASSKRDRSRVLYGYTF.